This T cell receptor beta chain stems from a study of cytomegalovirus exposure and HLA in healthy donors. Germline V CDR1 and CDR2: LGHNA, YNFKEQ. Unmatched junction bases numbered 11, after V lost 3 bases and J lost 0 bases. The CDR3 sequence is 18 residues long. Sequencing was performed with immunoSEQ multiplex PCR; in TCRdb, only in-frame clones are kept and a portion is missing. The repertoire has 250,000 to 350,000 clones, roughly 88% of them found once; the top ten carry around 0.88%. Sample: PBMCs. This rearrangement joins TRBV4-2 to TRBJ2-3, with TRBD1 matching 8 bases. The origin of this receptor is a man aged 30 to 39 in good health and CMV-seronegative. The CDR3 is CASSHVRRQGPSTDTQYF. The CDR3, as DNA: TGTGCCAGCAGCCACGTCCGGCGACAGGGGCCTAGCACAGATACGCAGTATTTT.